This T cell receptor beta chain originates from a study of T cells in Graves' hyperthyroidism and ophthalmopathy. Study context: Prior to any treatment, at the point of initial diagnosis, peripheral blood was collected. General study findings and limits: Most thyroid clonotypes with frequency above 0.001 were detected in blood. Ophthalmopathy stood apart from stable hyperthyroidism in a 13 V-J model.

This clonotype has a count of ten or more. Antigen specificity is unknown. Amplification of TCR beta CDR3 regions used RNA as the template. HTBI primers were employed in a first-round RT-PCR of the TCR CDR3. TCRdb used MiXCR to reprocess the multiplex PCR reads, holding one entry per CDR3 protein. The repertoire includes nearly 600,000 distinct CDR3 sequences, roughly 14% of them detected once, and 5.8% sits in the top ten. With 5 bases removed from V and 3 bases from J, the gap between germline ends came to 18 bases. This CDR3 contains 16 residues. Germline V gene sequence: CDR1 MDHEN, CDR2 SYDVKM. The sample of blood was obtained at first hyperthyroidism diagnosis (before any ophthalmopathy symptoms).

The specimen was blood. The origin of this receptor is a woman aged 25 to 39 with Graves' hyperthyroidism that later progressed to Graves' ophthalmopathy. The V gene is TRBV28, the J gene TRBJ2-3; a possible D gene is TRBD2 (6 bases). The CDR3 region is CASSRLDFGGTDTQYF. The DNA for the CDR3 is TGTGCCAGCAGTCGACTAGACTTTGGGGGGACAGATACGCAGTATTTT.